This TCR beta chain was found in a study of CD8 T cells in ankylosing spondylitis. Each CDR3 protein is one row after TCRdb ran MiXCR on the 5' RACE reads. Found here are more than 60,000 distinct CDR3 sequences, roughly 5.3% of them singletons; the top ten hold around 2.2%. Study-level points and caveats: Typical of ankylosing spondylitis blood, it appeared, was a TCR beta motif of seven to nine highly homologous variants.

This clonotype has ten or more counts. Its target is unknown. The CDR3 is 13 residues long. The V segment lost 4 bases and the J segment 5 bases; nucleotides outside the gene matches: 5. This sequence was found in a male donor with ankylosing spondylitis or in good health (not recorded which). Sample: blood, either unsorted or a sorted T cell fraction (not recorded which). The V and J genes are TRBV12-3 or TRBV12-4 and TRBJ2-7, with TRBD1 matching 7 bases. The CDR3 protein is CASSSTGSHEQYF. The CDR3 DNA is TGTGCCAGCAGTTCGACAGGGTCCCACGAGCAGTACTTC.